The entry below describes one T cell receptor beta chain. The sample originates from a study of glioma-infiltrating T cells after dendritic cell vaccination. This CDR3 region has 13 residues. Germline assignment: CDR1 SGHRS and CDR2 YFSETQ. The V and J ends lost 3 bases and 6 bases respectively, with 12 bases between them. Regarding time point: after dendritic cell vaccination, including at tumor progression/relapse. Amplification used 60 V beta primers and 13 J beta primers. This table comes from immunoSEQ multiplex PCR, and its TCRdb copy is limited to in-frame clones, with some not included. The top ten hold 5.4% of the sample, which has 99,000 or so clones, around 80% seen once.

The gene calls are TRBV5-1 and TRBJ1-2, with a tentative D call TRBD1 (5 bases). Sequenced material: blood, taken after dendritic cell vaccination. This TCR was sampled from a human donor with glioblastoma. CDR3 amino acids: CASSSDTADGYTF. In DNA, the CDR3 is TGCGCCAGCAGCTCGGACACGGCCGATGGCTACACCTTC.